This T cell receptor beta chain was sequenced for a study of beta chain features in type 1 diabetes. Isolated RNA was reverse transcribed in full, so expressed TCRB transcripts were sequenced. Profiling relied on immunoSEQ multiplex PCR, and the TCRdb table lists in-frame clones only, not all of them. The profile shows under 350,000 clones, roughly 8% of them singletons. The source of this sequence is a woman between 18 and 30 years old in good health. Sequenced: central memory CD4+ T cells from blood.

The CDR3 sequence is CASSLTEETQYF. The CDR3 nucleotides are TGTGCCAGCAGCCTGACAGAAGAGACCCAGTACTTC. This sequence joins TRBV11-3 and TRBJ2-5, with D maybe TRBD1 (5 bases). Looked up from germline, CDR1 is SGHNT and CDR2 is YENEEA. The V end was cut by 5 bases, the J end by 3 bases, with 7 bases between. The CDR3 has 12 amino acids.